This T cell receptor (beta chain) appears in the sequencing data of a study of control samples from healthy donors and cancer patients. Produced via immunoSEQ multiplex PCR; TCRdb's table is partial and in-frame only. The data contain 50,000 to 55,000 clones, around nine tenths of them seen just once; the ten biggest clones take up roughly 1.4%. This CDR3 spans 17 amino acids. Trimming stripped 1 base from V and 5 bases from J, with 19 bases between. The germline gives CDR1 LGHNT, CDR2 FRNRAP. The clonotype originates from a man aged 35-49 years with colorectal cancer. The chain couples TRBV12-5 to TRBJ2-3, with D possibly being TRBD1 (5 bases). What was sequenced was PBMCs. The CDR3 reads CASGLGSPAYRGDTQYF. The CDR3 DNA follows: TGTGCTAGTGGTTTGGGTAGTCCTGCTTATAGGGGAGATACGCAGTATTTT.